This T cell receptor (beta chain) appears in the sequencing data of a study of blood T cell repertoires in COVID-19. This clone was seen more than once but under ten times. Original processing notes: Estimation of nucleated cell counts relied on the amplification of reference gene primers. The method was immunoSEQ multiplex PCR; TCRdb's version includes in-frame clones alone and lacks a portion of them. V and J calls and clone size come straight from that table; D and trimming were deduced from the DNA. The table records about 380,000 clones, about 90% of them present only once. CDR1 is SGHRS, CDR2 YFSETQ, per germline. CDR3 length: 17 residues. V lost 5 bases to trimming and J lost 2 bases; unmatched junction nucleotides: 9.

The chain has TRBV5-1 and TRBJ2-2; TRBD1 matches at 10 bases. The receptor's source is a man aged 40-49 years with acute or convalescent COVID-19. Source material: peripheral blood. For the CDR3, the DNA is TGCGCCAGCAGGTTCCAAAGGACAGGGGGAAACACCGGGGAGCTGTTTTTT. This gives the protein CASRFQRTGGNTGELFF.